This record looks at one T cell receptor (beta chain) sequence and its context. No antigen is known for it. This entry is derived from a study of T cell repertoires in cytomegalovirus infection. V was cut by 0 bases and J by 9 bases, with 6 bases left in between. CDR3 length equals 12 residues. Germline assignment: CDR1 MNHEY and CDR2 SMNVEV (reference sequence). MiXCR, run by TCRdb on the reads, gives a single entry per CDR3 protein. The sample shows around 900,000 distinct CDR3 sequences, approximately 33% of them seen only once. The material was cultured CD8+ T cells from PBMCs, obtained from culture after CMV antigen stimulation. This sequence joins TRBV27 and TRBJ2-1; D not resolved. The sequence was obtained from a human donor in good health (CMV status not recorded). Some clones in this sample may be carry-over from other donors' samples. The CDR3 is CASSLSPIEQFF. CDR3 in DNA: TGTGCCAGCAGTTTATCTCCCATTGAGCAGTTCTTC.